Listed below are T cell receptor beta chains from one sample, sequenced in a study of CD8 T cells in ankylosing spondylitis. One entry per CDR3 protein results from TCRdb running MiXCR on the 5' RACE reads. Among roughly 130,000 distinct CDR3 sequences listed, roughly an eighth were seen once. The sequenced sample was blood, either unsorted or a sorted T cell fraction (not recorded which). These receptors all come from a female donor with ankylosing spondylitis or in good health (not recorded which). CDR3s include the opening cysteine and the closing phenylalanine or tryptophan. A D gene is named only where the DNA matches it firmly. A row's size may be missing; if present it is once, few, many or a size class.

D gene: -; clone size: -; J gene: TRBJ2-3; V gene: TRBV5-1; CDR3 protein: CASSLVGVSTDTQYF; CDR3 DNA: TGCGCCAGCAGCTTGGTGGGAGTTAGCACAGATACGCAGTATTTT
D gene: -; clone size: -; J gene: TRBJ2-7; V gene: TRBV7-9; CDR3 protein: CASSQGQTFSEQYF; CDR3 DNA: TGTGCCAGCAGCCAGGGACAAACCTTTAGCGAGCAGTACTTC
D gene: TRBD2; clone size: -; J gene: TRBJ2-7; V gene: TRBV6-1; CDR3 protein: CASVLGGTRSEQYF; CDR3 DNA: TGTGCCAGCGTCCTCGGAGGGACTAGGAGCGAGCAGTACTTC
D gene: -; clone size: many; J gene: TRBJ2-5; V gene: TRBV12-3/TRBV12-4; CDR3 protein: CASSNGGQETQYF; CDR3 DNA: TGTGCCAGCAGTAACGGGGGCCAAGAGACCCAGTACTTC
D gene: -; clone size: many; J gene: TRBJ1-1; V gene: TRBV12-3/TRBV12-4; CDR3 protein: CASSRTEAFF; CDR3 DNA: TGTGCCAGCAGCCGCACTGAAGCTTTCTTT
D gene: -; clone size: many; J gene: TRBJ2-1; V gene: TRBV7-2; CDR3 protein: CASSLGGISYNEQFF; CDR3 DNA: TGTGCCAGCAGCTTAGGAGGAATCTCCTACAATGAGCAGTTCTTC
D gene: -; clone size: -; J gene: TRBJ2-7; V gene: TRBV5-1; CDR3 protein: CASSYNRDLEQYF; CDR3 DNA: TGCGCCAGCAGCTACAACCGGGACCTCGAGCAGTACTTC
D gene: -; clone size: few; J gene: TRBJ2-3; V gene: TRBV10-3; CDR3 protein: CAISERADTQYF; CDR3 DNA: TGTGCCATCAGTGAGAGAGCAGATACGCAGTATTTT
D gene: -; clone size: many; J gene: TRBJ1-4; V gene: TRBV3-1; CDR3 protein: CASSQELKEKLFF; CDR3 DNA: TGTGCCAGCAGCCAAGAACTAAAGGAAAAACTGTTTTTT
D gene: -; clone size: many; J gene: TRBJ1-6; V gene: TRBV9; CDR3 protein: CASSVRGVPPLHF; CDR3 DNA: TGTGCCAGCAGCGTTAGAGGGGTACCACCCCTCCACTTT
D gene: -; clone size: -; J gene: TRBJ1-1; V gene: TRBV7-2; CDR3 protein: CASTQVGGTEAFF; CDR3 DNA: TGTGCCAGCACCCAGGTGGGGGGCACTGAAGCTTTCTTT
D gene: TRBD2; clone size: -; J gene: TRBJ2-7; V gene: TRBV12-3/TRBV12-4; CDR3 protein: CASSSTSGGVEQYF; CDR3 DNA: TGTGCCAGCAGTTCGACTAGCGGGGGGGTCGAGCAGTACTTC
D gene: TRBD1; clone size: few; J gene: TRBJ2-2; V gene: TRBV5-6; CDR3 protein: CASSVRSGQGYTGELFF; CDR3 DNA: TGTGCCAGCAGCGTACGTTCGGGACAGGGCTACACCGGGGAGCTGTTTTTT
D gene: -; clone size: many; J gene: TRBJ2-1; V gene: TRBV12-3/TRBV12-4; CDR3 protein: CASSLGGRVYNEQFF; CDR3 DNA: TGTGCCAGCAGTTTAGGCGGGCGGGTTTACAATGAGCAGTTCTTC
D gene: TRBD1; clone size: -; J gene: TRBJ2-7; V gene: TRBV20-1; CDR3 protein: CSAAGTGKPEQYF; CDR3 DNA: TGCAGTGCCGCCGGGACAGGGAAACCCGAGCAGTACTTC
D gene: TRBD1; clone size: -; J gene: TRBJ1-3; V gene: TRBV9; CDR3 protein: CASSDQTGSDGNTIYF; CDR3 DNA: TGTGCCAGCAGCGACCAGACAGGGTCCGATGGAAACACCATATATTTT
D gene: -; clone size: few; J gene: TRBJ2-7; V gene: TRBV30; CDR3 protein: CAWSVITGPYEQYF; CDR3 DNA: TGTGCCTGGAGTGTAATAACAGGACCCTACGAGCAGTACTTC
D gene: -; clone size: many; J gene: TRBJ2-2; V gene: TRBV20-1; CDR3 protein: CSARTVPANTGELFF; CDR3 DNA: TGCAGTGCTAGGACCGTCCCCGCGAACACCGGGGAGCTGTTTTTT
D gene: -; clone size: many; J gene: TRBJ1-1; V gene: TRBV20-1; CDR3 protein: CSARSLTEKNTEAFF; CDR3 DNA: TGCAGTGCTAGGTCCCTGACAGAAAAGAACACTGAAGCTTTCTTT
D gene: -; clone size: once; J gene: TRBJ1-1; V gene: TRBV20-1; CDR3 protein: CSASGGRGKQAEAFF; CDR3 DNA: TGCAGTGCTAGCGGGGGAAGGGGGAAGCAGGCTGAAGCTTTCTTT
D gene: -; clone size: -; J gene: TRBJ2-7; V gene: TRBV29-1; CDR3 protein: CSVARAGGEQYF; CDR3 DNA: TGCAGCGTTGCGAGGGCTGGGGGCGAGCAGTACTTC
D gene: TRBD1; clone size: few; J gene: TRBJ1-2; V gene: TRBV7-9; CDR3 protein: CASSYGDRLLYGYTF; CDR3 DNA: TGTGCCAGCAGCTACGGGGACAGGCTACTCTATGGCTACACCTTC
D gene: -; clone size: -; J gene: TRBJ2-5; V gene: TRBV5-1; CDR3 protein: CASSLAVMETQYF; CDR3 DNA: TGCGCCAGCAGCTTAGCCGTCATGGAGACCCAGTACTTC
D gene: -; clone size: -; J gene: TRBJ2-7; V gene: TRBV28; CDR3 protein: CASSAREAYEQYF; CDR3 DNA: TGTGCCAGCAGTGCAAGAGAAGCGTACGAGCAGTACTTC
D gene: -; clone size: -; J gene: TRBJ2-2; V gene: TRBV5-1; CDR3 protein: CASRNGFQTGELFF; CDR3 DNA: TGCGCCAGCAGGAACGGGTTTCAGACCGGGGAGCTGTTTTTT
D gene: -; clone size: many; J gene: TRBJ1-1; V gene: TRBV12-3/TRBV12-4; CDR3 protein: CASSDFKTRNTEAFF; CDR3 DNA: TGTGCCAGCAGTGATTTTAAAACCAGGAACACTGAAGCTTTCTTT
D gene: -; clone size: -; J gene: TRBJ2-3; V gene: TRBV29-1; CDR3 protein: CSVESGFTDTQYF; CDR3 DNA: TGCAGCGTTGAAAGCGGGTTCACAGATACGCAGTATTTT
D gene: -; clone size: -; J gene: TRBJ2-3; V gene: TRBV7-9; CDR3 protein: CASSLAGRANTQYF; CDR3 DNA: TGTGCCAGCAGCTTAGCGGGGAGAGCGAATACGCAGTATTTT
D gene: TRBD2; clone size: -; J gene: TRBJ2-3; V gene: TRBV7-9; CDR3 protein: CASSTTSGGPDTQYF; CDR3 DNA: TGTGCCAGCAGCACGACTAGCGGGGGACCAGATACGCAGTATTTT
D gene: -; clone size: few; J gene: TRBJ2-7; V gene: TRBV3-1; CDR3 protein: CASSQEVAGAGEQYF; CDR3 DNA: TGTGCCAGCAGCCAAGAGGTGGCAGGGGCGGGGGAGCAGTACTTC
D gene: TRBD2; clone size: few; J gene: TRBJ2-2; V gene: TRBV7-2; CDR3 protein: CASSLEIRGGRGELFF; CDR3 DNA: TGTGCCAGCAGCTTAGAGATCCGGGGGGGCCGCGGGGAGCTGTTTTTT
D gene: -; clone size: -; J gene: TRBJ2-3; V gene: TRBV29-1; CDR3 protein: CSVDGRSKTDTQYF; CDR3 DNA: TGCAGCGTTGACGGCAGGTCTAAGACAGATACGCAGTATTTT
D gene: -; clone size: few; J gene: TRBJ1-2; V gene: TRBV18; CDR3 protein: CASSPAPTGNYGYTF; CDR3 DNA: TGTGCCAGCTCACCCGCCCCGACCGGAAACTATGGCTACACCTTC
D gene: TRBD2; clone size: few; J gene: TRBJ2-1; V gene: TRBV20-1; CDR3 protein: CSARDPLTSGFYNEQFF; CDR3 DNA: TGCAGTGCTAGAGATCCCTTGACTAGCGGCTTCTACAATGAGCAGTTCTTC
D gene: -; clone size: few; J gene: TRBJ2-4; V gene: TRBV2; CDR3 protein: CASSEAGNIQYF; CDR3 DNA: TGTGCCAGCAGTGAAGCAGGAAACATTCAGTACTTC
D gene: -; clone size: many; J gene: TRBJ2-1; V gene: TRBV20-1; CDR3 protein: CSPKVGGNNEQFF; CDR3 DNA: TGCAGTCCCAAGGTAGGGGGTAACAATGAGCAGTTCTTC
D gene: -; clone size: -; J gene: TRBJ2-7; V gene: TRBV5-1; CDR3 protein: CASSLTGSDTYEQYF; CDR3 DNA: TGCGCCAGCAGCTTGACAGGGTCCGATACCTACGAGCAGTACTTC
D gene: -; clone size: few; J gene: TRBJ1-2; V gene: TRBV12-3/TRBV12-4; CDR3 protein: CASSLARGDYTF; CDR3 DNA: TGTGCCAGCAGTTTAGCGCGAGGGGACTACACCTTC
D gene: -; clone size: -; J gene: TRBJ2-2; V gene: TRBV7-9; CDR3 protein: CASSPRVPNSGELFF; CDR3 DNA: TGTGCCAGCAGCCCCAGAGTACCGAACAGCGGGGAGCTGTTTTTT
D gene: -; clone size: few; J gene: TRBJ1-1; V gene: TRBV25-1; CDR3 protein: CASREGGTEAFF; CDR3 DNA: TGTGCCAGCAGGGAGGGGGGGACTGAAGCTTTCTTT
D gene: -; clone size: many; J gene: TRBJ2-3; V gene: TRBV5-1; CDR3 protein: CASSLGQLLTDTQYF; CDR3 DNA: TGCGCCAGCAGCTTGGGACAGCTCCTCACAGATACGCAGTATTTT
D gene: -; clone size: -; J gene: TRBJ2-5; V gene: TRBV20-1; CDR3 protein: CSATIAVQETQYF; CDR3 DNA: TGCAGTGCCACCATAGCGGTCCAAGAGACCCAGTACTTC
D gene: -; clone size: many; J gene: TRBJ1-1; V gene: TRBV3-1; CDR3 protein: CASRLTDNTEAFF; CDR3 DNA: TGTGCCAGCAGACTCACAGATAACACTGAAGCTTTCTTT
D gene: -; clone size: many; J gene: TRBJ2-7; V gene: TRBV3-1; CDR3 protein: CASSQDLARDYEQYF; CDR3 DNA: TGTGCCAGCAGCCAAGATCTAGCGAGGGATTACGAGCAGTACTTC
D gene: -; clone size: -; J gene: TRBJ2-1; V gene: TRBV12-3/TRBV12-4; CDR3 protein: CASLGGTFGNEQFF; CDR3 DNA: TGTGCCAGCCTCGGAGGGACCTTCGGCAATGAGCAGTTCTTC